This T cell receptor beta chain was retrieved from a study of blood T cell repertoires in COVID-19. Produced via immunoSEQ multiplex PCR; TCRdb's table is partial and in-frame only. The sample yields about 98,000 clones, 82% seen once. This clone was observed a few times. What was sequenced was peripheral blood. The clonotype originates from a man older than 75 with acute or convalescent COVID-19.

The CDR3 DNA is TGCGCCAGCAGTTATACTAGCGGGGTGATCACCGGGGAGCTGTTTTTT. This sequence encodes CASSYTSGVITGELFF. The chain joins TRBV5-1 to TRBJ2-2; 10 nucleotides align to TRBD2. CDR3 length: 16 residues. Germline V gene data show CDR1 as SGHRS and CDR2 as YFSETQ. The ends lost 5 bases at V and 4 bases at J; junction bases unmatched: 8.